Below, 21 T cell receptor beta chains from the same sample are listed, as sequenced in a study of blood T cell repertoires in COVID-19. Repertoires were generated with immunoSEQ multiplex PCR, while TCRdb's copy carries only in-frame clones and drops some. The sample includes around 160,000 clones, more than 70% of them seen just once. Material for sequencing was PBMCs or T cells enriched from blood (not recorded which). Receptors were obtained from a man aged 35 to 55 who had recovered from COVID-19.

The chain employs TRBV2 and TRBJ1-2, with TRBD1 matching 9 bases. The CDR3 is made up of 15 amino acids. Germline V lookup: CDR1 SNHLY, CDR2 FYNNEI. V shed 4 bases, J shed 8 bases, and the junction held 11 bases outside the gene matches. CDR3 DNA: TGTGCCAGCAGTGCTGGGACAGGGCAGGGAGAGGGCTACACCTTC. Translating it yields CASSAGTGQGEGYTF. Full variable domain (remainder filled in from reference TRBV2 and TRBJ1-2): EPEVTQTPSHQVTQMGQEVILRCVPISNHLYFYWYRQILGQKVEFLVSFYNNEISEKSEIFDDQFSVERPDGSNFTLKIRSTKLEDSAMYFCASSAGTGQGEGYTFGSGTRLTVV.

This clone was picked up a small number of times. The CDR3 coding sequence is TGTGCCAGCAGCCTGAGGGGGTACGAGCAGTACTTC. This codes for CASSLRGYEQYF. J is TRBJ2-7 and V is TRBV3-1 (or the pseudogene TRBV3-2); possible D gene TRBD1, 6 bases. Germline V gives CDR1 LGHDT, CDR2 YNNKEL (reference sequence). This CDR3 is built from 12 residues. Between the trimmed V and J ends, which lost 4 bases and 4 bases, there was a span of 8 bases.

This clone was seen a handful of times. V is TRBV10-1 and J is TRBJ2-7, with 7 bases matching TRBD1. This CDR3 region has 18 residues. The trim removed 7 bases at V and 1 base at J, leaving 19 bases unmatched. In germline, CDR1 is WNHNN, CDR2 SYGVQD (reference sequence). The CDR3 coding sequence is TGCGCCAGCATTCATCCCACCGGCAGGGACAGCTCTTCCTACGAGCAGTACGTC. The encoded protein is CASIHPTGRDSSSYEQYV.

The chain recombines TRBV19 with TRBJ2-7; D unclear. This CDR3 is built from 14 residues. The V and J ends lost 1 base and 3 bases respectively, with 10 bases between them. CDR1 LNHDA and CDR2 SQIVND come from the germline V gene (reference sequence). CDR3 DNA: TGTGCCAGTAGTATAGGGAGCACGAACTACGAGCAGTACTTC. Translated, it gives CASSIGSTNYEQYF.

V usage is TRBV18 and J usage is TRBJ1-2; 7 bases align to TRBD1. From germline, CDR1 is KGHSH and CDR2 LQKENI. Losses at the gene ends were 0 bases for V and 4 bases for J; bases not matched to a gene: 2. The length of the CDR3 is 14 residues. This CDR3 is CASSPPGTVYGYTF. CDR3 in DNA: TGTGCCAGCTCACCACCCGGGACAGTCTATGGCTACACCTTC.

J is TRBJ1-1 and V is TRBV2; no definite D call. The V and J ends lost 8 bases and 0 bases respectively, with 10 bases between them. The CDR3 contains 13 residues. Germline lookup yields CDR1 SNHLY and CDR2 FYNNEI. The CDR3 loop reads CASAGSMNTEAFF. Here the CDR3 DNA reads TGTGCCAGCGCGGGGAGTATGAACACTGAAGCTTTCTTT. The full variable domain, completed using reference TRBV2 and TRBJ1-1, is EPEVTQTPSHQVTQMGQEVILRCVPISNHLYFYWYRQILGQKVEFLVSFYNNEISEKSEIFDDQFSVERPDGSNFTLKIRSTKLEDSAMYFCASAGSMNTEAFFGQGTRLTVV.

This rearrangement joins TRBV3-1 (or the pseudogene TRBV3-2) to TRBJ2-5; possible D gene TRBD2, 6 bases. The CDR3 is 14 residues long. Looked up from germline, CDR1 is LGHDT and CDR2 is YNNKEL (reference sequence). Deletions cut 3 bases from V and 4 bases from J, with 12 bases between. CDR3: CASSQVGGGETQYF. In nucleotides, the CDR3 is TGTGCCAGCAGCCAGGTGGGAGGCGGAGAGACCCAGTACTTC.

The V gene is TRBV5-8, the J gene TRBJ2-3, with a possible D match to TRBD2 (5 bases). The V end was cut by 1 base, the J end by 3 bases, with 6 bases between. The CDR3 is 13 amino acids. CDR1 and CDR2 from the germline V gene are SGHTS and YDEGEE. This CDR3 reads CASSLTGTDTQYF. The CDR3 bases are TGTGCCAGCAGCTTGACGGGGACAGATACGCAGTATTTT.

The V gene is TRBV9, the J gene TRBJ2-1; 12 nucleotides line up with TRBD2. The trim removed 0 bases at V and 4 bases at J, leaving 8 bases unmatched. The length of the CDR3 is 18 residues. Per the germline V gene, CDR1 is SGDLS and CDR2 is YYNGEE. The CDR3 sequence: CASSVGLAGGRSYNEQFF. CDR3 coding DNA: TGTGCCAGCAGCGTAGGTCTAGCGGGGGGGCGGTCTTACAATGAGCAGTTCTTC.

V usage is TRBV18 and J usage is TRBJ2-2, with 7 bases fitting TRBD1. J was trimmed by 0 bases and V by 3 bases; bases with no gene match: 7. The CDR3 extends over 17 amino acids. Per the germline V gene, CDR1 is KGHSH and CDR2 is LQKENI. CDR3 loop: CASSPNIGGANTGELFF. As DNA, the CDR3 is TGTGCCAGCTCACCCAATATAGGGGGCGCGAACACCGGGGAGCTGTTTTTT.

Concerning this clone: Other nucleotide sequences from this sample produce the same CDR3. The chain employs TRBV6-5 and TRBJ2-3; D not certain. This CDR3 is 12 amino acids long. Germline lookup yields CDR1 MNHEY and CDR2 SVGAGI. Deletions cut 4 bases from V and 2 bases from J, with 4 bases between. CDR3 residues: CASSSSTDTQYF. The CDR3 DNA sequence: TGTGCCAGCAGTTCTTCCACAGATACGCAGTATTTT.

The J gene is TRBJ2-7, the V gene TRBV19, with 11 bases aligning to TRBD1. J was trimmed by 3 bases and V by 5 bases; bases with no gene match: 6. There are 15 residues in the CDR3. Germline values: CDR1 LNHDA, CDR2 SQIVND (reference sequence). CDR3 bases: TGTGCCAGTAGTGACGCCGGGACAGGGGGCTACGAGCAGTACTTC. Translated: CASSDAGTGGYEQYF.

This chain uses TRBV4-1 with TRBJ1-1; 7 bases agree with TRBD1. V shed 2 bases, J shed 4 bases, and the junction held 7 bases outside the gene matches. The CDR3 is 15 amino acids. CDR1 is MGHRA, CDR2 YSYEKL, per germline. The chain's CDR3 is CASSQTGVGITEAFF. CDR3 in DNA: TGCGCCAGCAGCCAAACAGGGGTTGGTATCACTGAAGCTTTCTTT.

The chain employs TRBV6-5 and TRBJ1-4; a possible D gene is TRBD1 (5 bases). The CDR3 spans 14 residues. CDR1 MNHEY and CDR2 SVGAGI come from the germline V gene. V was cut by 6 bases and J by 5 bases, with 13 bases left in between. The CDR3 loop reads CASRRDGGNEKLFF. As DNA, the CDR3 is TGTGCCAGCAGGAGGGACGGGGGGAATGAAAAACTGTTTTTT.

V and J are TRBV14 and TRBJ2-2, with D possibly being TRBD1 (5 bases). In germline, CDR1 is SGHDN, CDR2 FVKESK. V was clipped by 6 bases and J by 4 bases, with 15 bases between them. The CDR3 is 15 residues long. In DNA form, the CDR3 reads TGTGCCAGCAGACCCCATACAGGTGCCACCGGGGAGCTGTTTTTT. Translating it yields CASRPHTGATGELFF.

This chain uses TRBV24-1 with TRBJ2-2; maybe TRBD1 (5 bases). The germline V gene encodes CDR1 KGHDR and CDR2 SFDVKD. Trimming pared 0 bases from V and 2 bases from J, leaving 6 bases between. The CDR3 is made up of 15 amino acids. CDR3 bases: TGTGCCACCAGTGATTTGACAGGCAACACCGGGGAGCTGTTTTTT. Its protein product is CATSDLTGNTGELFF.

The chain carries TRBV5-1 and TRBJ2-1; a possible D gene is TRBD2 (6 bases). Germline V lookup: CDR1 SGHRS, CDR2 YFSETQ. CDR3 length equals 15 residues. V was shortened by 2 bases and J by 5 bases, with 14 bases between the two germline ends. This CDR3 is CASSFGSGVHNEQFF. The CDR3 DNA sequence: TGCGCCAGCAGCTTTGGGTCGGGGGTCCACAATGAGCAGTTCTTC.

This clone was observed a handful of times. J is TRBJ1-1 and V is TRBV2; 7 positions match TRBD1. CDR1 is SNHLY and CDR2 is FYNNEI in the germline V gene. CDR3 length: 12 amino acids. Unmatched junction bases numbered 0, after V lost 4 bases and J lost 4 bases. The CDR3 protein is CASSGQGTEAFF. Written as DNA, the CDR3 is TGTGCCAGCAGTGGACAGGGCACTGAAGCTTTCTTT.

V is TRBV9 and J is TRBJ1-2, with a possible D match to TRBD1 (6 bases). Germline V gene data show CDR1 as SGDLS and CDR2 as YYNGEE. The V end was cut by 4 bases, the J end by 4 bases, with 17 bases between. The CDR3 contains 15 residues. The CDR3 coding sequence is TGTGCCAGCAGCCCATTGGACAGCGAAGTCTATGGCTACACCTTC. This encodes CASSPLDSEVYGYTF.

The gene calls are TRBV5-1 and TRBJ2-3; 9 nucleotides align to TRBD1. Germline V lookup: CDR1 SGHRS, CDR2 YFSETQ. V lost 4 bases, J lost 2 bases, and 5 bases stayed unmatched. The CDR3 contains 15 residues. The DNA of the CDR3 is TGCGCCAGCAGCCCGGGACAGGGCATCACAGATACGCAGTATTTT. As protein: CASSPGQGITDTQYF.

V and J are TRBV5-6 and TRBJ1-2; 10 nucleotides match TRBD1. The ends lost 4 bases at V and 8 bases at J; junction bases unmatched: 8. This CDR3 comprises 14 residues. Germline assignment: CDR1 SGHDT and CDR2 YYEEEE. DNA for the CDR3: TGTGCCAGCAGCCAAGGGACAGGGGCGCGAGGCTACACCTTC. Encoded protein: CASSQGTGARGYTF.